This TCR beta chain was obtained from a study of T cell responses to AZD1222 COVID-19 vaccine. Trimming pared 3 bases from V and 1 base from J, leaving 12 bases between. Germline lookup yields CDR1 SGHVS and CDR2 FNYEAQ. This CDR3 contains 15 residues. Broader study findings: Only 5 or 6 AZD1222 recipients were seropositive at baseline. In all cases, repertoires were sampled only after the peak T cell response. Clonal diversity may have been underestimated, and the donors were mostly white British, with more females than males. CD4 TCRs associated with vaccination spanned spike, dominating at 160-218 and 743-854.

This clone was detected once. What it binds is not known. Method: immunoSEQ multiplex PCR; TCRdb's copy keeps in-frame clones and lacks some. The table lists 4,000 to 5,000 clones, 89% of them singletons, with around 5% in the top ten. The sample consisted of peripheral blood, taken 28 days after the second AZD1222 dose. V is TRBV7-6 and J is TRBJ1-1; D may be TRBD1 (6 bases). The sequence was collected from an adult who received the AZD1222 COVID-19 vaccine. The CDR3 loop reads CASSFGQSRNTEAFF. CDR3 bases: TGTGCCAGCAGCTTTGGACAGTCTAGGAACACTGAAGCTTTCTTT.